A single sample is the source of the 11 T cell receptor beta chains below, sequenced in a study of early T cells in non-severe SARS-CoV-2 infection. TCRdb analysed the 5' RACE reads with MiXCR anew, one entry per CDR3 protein. In the table there are 85,000 to 90,000 distinct CDR3 sequences, over 13% of which are singletons. Input material: whole blood. These TCRs come from an adult who was a healthcare worker with PCR-confirmed SARS-CoV-2 infection or an uninfected control (not recorded which).

The chain uses TRBV29-1 and TRBJ2-7; TRBD1 matches at 9 bases. This CDR3 has 14 residues. Germline V gene lookup returns CDR1 SQVTM and CDR2 ANQGSEA. V trimming: 4 bases; J trimming: 3 bases; junction bases outside the gene matches: 7. Here the CDR3 reads CSVGGPGQGYEQYF. The CDR3 coding sequence is TGCAGCGTTGGGGGCCCGGGACAGGGCTACGAGCAGTACTTC.

Concerning this clonotype: A much larger clone sits a single nucleotide away, making a read error possible. This sequence joins TRBV28 and TRBJ2-1; TRBD1 agrees at 7 bases. Germline CDR1 MDHEN, CDR2 SYDVKM. This CDR3 has 15 residues. As DNA, the CDR3 is TGTGTTTCCTGGGACAGAGGAACTTCCTACAATGAGCAGTTCTTC. Protein sequence: CVSWDRGTSYNEQFF. Full variable domain (outside the CDR3, taken from reference TRBV28 and TRBJ2-1): DVKVTQSSRYLVKRTGEKVFLECVQDMDHENMFWYRQDPGLGLRLIYFSYDVKMKEKGDIPEGYSVSREKKERFSLILESASTNQTSMYLCVSWDRGTSYNEQFFGPGTRLTVL.

The chain is built from TRBV12-5 and TRBJ2-5; D gene uncertain. CDR1 LGHNT and CDR2 FRNRAP come from the germline V gene. This CDR3 has 14 residues. Deletions cut 3 bases from V and 4 bases from J, with 12 bases between. The CDR3 region has the DNA TGTGCTAGTGGTTTCGGGTCCGATCCAGAGACCCAGTACTTC. This gives the protein CASGFGSDPETQYF.

V gene TRBV18 combines with J gene TRBJ2-1; 9 positions match TRBD2. Germline V CDR1 and CDR2: KGHSH, LQKENI. Trimming at V came to 4 bases and at J to 8 bases, leaving 6 bases not matched to a gene. CDR3 size: 14 residues. The CDR3 DNA follows: TGTGCCAGCTCACTATCTAGCGGGGAGGATGAGCAGTTCTTC. This sequence encodes CASSLSSGEDEQFF.

This clonotype was seen a few times. J is TRBJ2-5 and V is TRBV6-1, with 10 bases aligning to TRBD2. V shed 7 bases, J shed 1 base, and the junction held 9 bases outside the gene matches. The CDR3 spans 16 residues. Germline CDR1 and CDR2: MNHNS and SASEGT. The CDR3 region is CASIYLTSGPQETQYF. The DNA of the CDR3 is TGTGCCAGCATCTATTTGACTAGCGGGCCCCAAGAGACCCAGTACTTC.

The sample holds a few counts of this clonotype. The chain couples TRBV24-1 to TRBJ2-5; D perhaps matches TRBD2 (6 bases). This CDR3 has 13 amino acids. Germline assignment: CDR1 KGHDR and CDR2 SFDVKD. With 6 bases removed from V and 9 bases from J, the gap between germline ends came to 16 bases. CDR3 nucleotide sequence: TGTGCCACCAGTTCCGCAGGGAGGTCGGCCCAGTACTTC. Translation: CATSSAGRSAQYF.

This clonotype occurred a few times. The CDR3 coding sequence is TGCAGCGCTGACCTAGCGGGAGGGGAGGCGTTCTTC. It translates to CSADLAGGEAFF. This rearrangement joins TRBV29-1 to TRBJ2-1, with 12 bases aligning to TRBD2. V was clipped by 7 bases and J by 15 bases; unmatched bases: 10. The length of the CDR3 is 12 residues. The germline CDR1 and CDR2 sequences are SQVTM and ANQGSEA.

This clonotype has at least ten counts. V is TRBV7-9 and J is TRBJ2-7; 9 positions agree with TRBD1. The CDR3 runs to 16 residues. V was pared by 4 bases and J by 2 bases, with 9 bases of the junction left unmatched. Germline V CDR1 and CDR2: SEHNR, FQNEAQ (reference sequence). CDR3 loop: CASSSHRDRVPYEQYF. CDR3 nucleotides: TGTGCCAGCAGCTCCCACCGGGACAGGGTCCCCTACGAGCAGTACTTC.

The J gene is TRBJ2-1, the V gene TRBV2, with 7 bases lining up with TRBD2. This CDR3 contains 16 residues. Germline V gene sequence: CDR1 SNHLY, CDR2 FYNNEI. V lost 3 bases and J lost 4; bases outside the gene matches: 9. CDR3 loop: CASSDRGASGYNEQFF. CDR3 sequence (DNA): TGTGCCAGCAGTGATCGTGGGGCTAGCGGTTACAATGAGCAGTTCTTC.

V and J are TRBV5-1 and TRBJ2-6, with D maybe TRBD1 (5 bases). V lost 4 bases, J lost 4 bases, and 15 bases lay in between. Germline V lookup: CDR1 SGHRS, CDR2 YFSETQ. The length of the CDR3 is 16 residues. CDR3 sequence (DNA): TGCGCCAGCAGCCGAAGCAGACAGCGCGGGGCCAACGTCCTGACTTTC. Its translation: CASSRSRQRGANVLTF.

CDR3 amino acids: CASSYRWDPLYIQETQYF. DNA for the CDR3: TGTGCCAGCAGTTACAGATGGGATCCCCTCTACATTCAAGAGACCCAGTACTTC. The chain recombines TRBV6-6 with TRBJ2-5, with D unresolved. Trimming shortened V by 2 bases and J by 2 bases, and 21 bases separated the two germline ends. The germline V gene encodes CDR1 MNHNY and CDR2 SVGAGI (reference sequence). This CDR3 is 18 amino acids long.